These T cell receptor beta chains were read from a single sample in a study of blood T cell repertoires in COVID-19. Profiling relied on immunoSEQ multiplex PCR, and the TCRdb table lists in-frame clones only, not all of them. The table shows some 49,000 clones, with roughly nine tenths occurring only once. The source material was peripheral blood. Every receptor here comes from an older man with active COVID-19. The CDR3 runs from the conserved cysteine through the conserved F or W. The order of the fields is V gene, D gene, J gene, CDR3 protein. D genes are given only for firm matches.

V: TRBV7-3; D: NA; J: TRBJ2-2; CDR3: CASSSRGRALTGELFF
V: TRBV24-1; D: TRBD1; J: TRBJ2-1; CDR3: CATSTGNWDNEQFF
V: TRBV19; D: NA; J: TRBJ2-4; CDR3: CASSIEQGRVGYIQYF
V: TRBV7-8; D: NA; J: TRBJ2-3; CDR3: CASSLVRGAPDTQYF
V: TRBV7-9; D: TRBD2; J: TRBJ2-7; CDR3: CASSLPQAGRSEQYF
V: TRBV19; D: TRBD1; J: TRBJ1-4; CDR3: CASRPTGGKEKLFF
V: TRBV4-3; D: NA; J: TRBJ2-3; CDR3: CASSQARGDTQYF
V: TRBV4-1; D: TRBD1; J: TRBJ1-2; CDR3: CASSQTGQIYGYTF
V: TRBV28; D: TRBD2; J: TRBJ2-7; CDR3: CASSSAGTSVSYEQYF
V: TRBV15; D: NA; J: TRBJ1-5; CDR3: CATRPETVSNQPQHF
V: TRBV19; D: TRBD2; J: TRBJ2-5; CDR3: CASSRSGTHSRSSGRAETQYF
V: TRBV7-9; D: TRBD1; J: TRBJ1-2; CDR3: CASSLGGQDGYTF
V: TRBV28; D: NA; J: TRBJ1-5; CDR3: CASTGINQPQHF
V: TRBV6-5; D: TRBD1; J: TRBJ2-3; CDR3: CASSLQGDTQYF
V: TRBV28; D: TRBD1; J: TRBJ2-1; CDR3: CASSVLGQGQFF
V: TRBV18; D: NA; J: TRBJ2-7; CDR3: CASSPSGVPSYEQYF
V: TRBV25-1; D: NA; J: TRBJ2-2; CDR3: CASSSPGRGWAGELFF
V: TRBV28; D: TRBD1; J: TRBJ2-7; CDR3: CASTPVDRLYEQYF
V: TRBV6-6; D: NA; J: TRBJ2-1; CDR3: CASSTDRRVGEQFF
V: TRBV4-3; D: NA; J: TRBJ1-1; CDR3: CASSQAQGLKTEAFF
V: TRBV11-1; D: TRBD1; J: TRBJ1-2; CDR3: CASSYDRGANYGYTF
V: TRBV7-2; D: NA; J: TRBJ2-5; CDR3: CASSFGRSGPEAQYF
V: TRBV5-5; D: NA; J: TRBJ2-2; CDR3: CASSPSSGVGTGELFF
V: TRBV18; D: NA; J: TRBJ2-5; CDR3: CASSPGRTATQETQYF
V: TRBV6-5; D: TRBD2; J: TRBJ2-2; CDR3: CASSYWGGNTGELFF
V: TRBV27; D: NA; J: TRBJ1-5; CDR3: CASSLSFSRFQPQHF
V: TRBV5-8; D: TRBD1; J: TRBJ1-1; CDR3: CASNRGQGTEAFF
V: TRBV28; D: TRBD1; J: TRBJ1-2; CDR3: CASRDRGTKDGYTF
V: TRBV6-6; D: NA; J: TRBJ2-3; CDR3: CASSPGQPLELDTQYF
V: TRBV7-2; D: TRBD2; J: TRBJ2-7; CDR3: CASSRTSGGEGYEQYF
V: TRBV29-1; D: TRBD1; J: TRBJ2-7; CDR3: CSAKGQGIYEQYF
V: TRBV30; D: NA; J: TRBJ1-3; CDR3: CAWSAQGNTIYF
V: TRBV27; D: NA; J: TRBJ2-7; CDR3: CASSLGGKPYEQYF
V: TRBV5-4; D: TRBD1; J: TRBJ2-1; CDR3: CASSFGQGRGAGSDEQFF
V: TRBV6-5; D: TRBD2; J: TRBJ2-1; CDR3: CASRRLAKTNEQFF
V: TRBV7-2; D: NA; J: TRBJ2-2; CDR3: CASSITHGVTGELFF
V: TRBV7-9; D: TRBD2; J: TRBJ2-3; CDR3: CASSSGLAGVYTDTQYF
V: TRBV5-4; D: NA; J: TRBJ2-6; CDR3: CASSLDGSLGANVLTF